This T cell receptor beta chain was identified during a study of shared clonotypes between healthy human individuals (dated by TCRdb to the early 2020s). For context, the study as a whole: Three men and a couple of women, aged 18 to 49 years, made up the cohort. For each donor, CD4 naive and CD4 memory were each run on three plates, CD8 naive on two plates, and CD8 memory on one plate. To estimate repertoire size and how much clonotypes are shared between individuals, the study performed deep sequencing of blood TCR repertoires from 4 to 6 healthy adults. To increase sequencing depth and limit assay-specific biases, different laboratories used diverse techniques to prepare libraries and sequence TCR repertoires. Per donor, leukapheresis produced somewhere between about 0.85 and 9.5 billion PBMCs. What the research found in general, with its limitations: Sampling was limited to blood, and TCR repertoires in tissue likely differ from TCR repertoires in blood. Pairwise subsampling indicated that sequencing depth was expected to affect the degree of clonotype sharing among donors. About 5% of naive CD4, 3.5% of naive CD8, roughly 2.4% of memory CD4, and around 0.4% of memory CD8 clonotypes were shared across several donors. The small number of donors limited the genetic and exposure-history diversity represented. Naive subsets generally had larger estimated clonotype richness than memory subsets. Clonotypes shared by all four sorted-subset donors showed higher generation probabilities than non-shared clonotypes. Even with the large sequencing depth, rarefaction of the sorted-subset datasets indicated that sequencing was incomplete.

For this clone: The antigen it recognizes is unknown. No per-base quality is available; no much larger clone lies one base away.

The germline V gene (reference sequence) supplies CDR1 MNHEY and CDR2 SMNVEV. Its CDR3 holds 15 amino acids, cysteine through phenylalanine. Kept here is only the CDR3 DNA, which spans 45 bases and is read in frame from base 1. Trimming at the junction amounts to 0 bases on V and 8 bases on J, and the germline ends lie 13 bases apart. Using the deep immunoSEQ assay, multiplex PCR amplified TCR CDR3 regions from genomic DNA. Extracted genomic DNA from each cell subset was distributed evenly across all wells of several immunoSEQ 96-well plates, and each plate was treated as a replicate. For sorted subsets, roughly 200 ng genomic DNA, equal to some 28,000 T cell genomes, was loaded into each replicate PCR. Purified libraries were measured with a Qubit 3.0 fluorometer, size-checked on a Bioanalyzer 2100, and measured again with the KAPA Library Quantification kit. Every immunoSEQ 96-well plate was sequenced on a separate single-read 150-cycle Illumina NextSeq 550 flow cell. As for the original processing: Because the immunoSEQ output included only junctional sequences and no quality scores, the filtering could not be the same as the filtering used for full-length reads. To assign V/J genes and CDR3, sequences were annotated against IMGT germline references using PyIR, a Python wrapper for IgBLAST v1.9. Reads were filtered out if the reads had weak V/J assignments (E-value above 1e-6), no CDR3, stop codons, out-of-frame junctions, or ambiguous translated residues. V3J clonotypes were defined as sequences sharing an identical inferred V gene, J gene, and CDR3 amino acid sequence. Percentage overlap between repertoires was computed as shared unique clonotypes divided by the size of the smaller repertoire. Richness of each repertoire was evaluated using RTK rarefaction, the Chao1 estimator, and Recon v2.1 estimates of unobserved clonotypes. OLGA was used to compute generation probabilities for all TCRbeta clonotypes that the gDNA method yielded from several donors. TCRdb retrieved this table from immuneACCESS and kept in-frame rearrangements only. Not all clones are present; in checked studies, unresolved V genes account for under half, and no reason is known for the remainder. That table gives V, J and clone size, and the DNA gave D and trimming. Across this sample there are about 2 million clones, with about 95% seen only once. The top ten hold around 1.1% of the sample.

CD8 naive samples consisted of CD45RO-negative cells that were positively selected for CCR7, yielding a CD45RA+CCR7+ population without TemRA cells. The donors were healthy, HIV-negative adults with no recently reported acute infections or vaccinations. Every donor was a Caucasian adult residing in Nashville, Tennessee, USA. After blood collection by leukapheresis, PBMCs were isolated using Ficoll-Histopaque density gradient centrifugation and then cryopreserved in the vapor phase of liquid nitrogen. Purity and quantity of every magnetically sorted T cell population were checked by analytical flow cytometry. Genomic DNA was isolated from every sorted fraction and measured by UV absorbance on a Nanodrop 2000c.

The source is a man younger than 35 in good health. The sample taken for sequencing was naive CD8+ T cells sorted from blood. Interpreted using the paper, the cell subset or site label stands for: CD45RA+CCR7+. The rearrangement combines TRBV27 with TRBJ1-4, with a tentative D gene TRBD1 over 5 matching bases. The nucleotide sequence is TGTGCCAGCAGTTTATCGGGACCCGTGGGGGAAAAACTGTTTTTT. Its product reads: CASSLSGPVGEKLFF.